The 21 T cell receptor beta chains given below trace back to one sample, sequenced in a study of blood T cell repertoires in COVID-19. Clones were read by immunoSEQ multiplex PCR, and TCRdb kept only the in-frame ones, dropping some. Counted here are 250,000 or so clones, about four fifths occurring once; the ten biggest clones make up around 8.9%. What was sequenced was peripheral blood. The source of these receptors is a man aged 80 or over with acute or convalescent COVID-19.

This clone was recorded once. The chain combines TRBV5-1 with TRBJ2-2, with D possibly TRBD2 on 5 matching bases. With 4 bases removed from V and 12 bases from J, the gap between germline ends came to 19 bases. Germline-derived CDR1 and CDR2 are SGHRS and YFSETQ. The CDR3 covers 14 residues. The chain's CDR3 is CASSPPAGLNQLFF. CDR3 nucleotides: TGCGCCAGCAGCCCCCCAGCAGGACTCAACCAGCTGTTTTTT.

The chain joins TRBV7-8 to TRBJ1-5; the D gene is possibly TRBD1 (5 bases). With 3 bases removed from V and 9 bases from J, the gap between germline ends came to 15 bases. The germline CDR1 and CDR2 sequences are SGHVS and FQNEAQ. The CDR3 sequence is 14 residues long. The CDR3 DNA reads as TGTGCCAGCAGCTTGAATCGGCCGGGGGGGCCCCAGCATTTT. It translates to CASSLNRPGGPQHF.

This clone was counted only a few times. The chain has TRBV10-3 and TRBJ1-2; D is ambiguous. Germline loops: CDR1 ENHRY, CDR2 SYGVKD. With 2 bases removed from V and 8 bases from J, the gap between germline ends came to 9 bases. The CDR3 length is 12 residues. CDR3 in DNA: TGTGCCATCAGTGAGGGGAGAGGAGGCTACACCTTC. The encoded protein is CAISEGRGGYTF.

The chain combines TRBV7-2 with TRBJ1-2; tentatively, D is TRBD1 (6 bases). This CDR3 has 12 residues. Trimming took off 4 bases at V and 8 bases at J, with 11 bases between the two ends. Germline CDR1 SGHTA, CDR2 FQGNSA. The CDR3 sequence is CASSWGLQGYTF. The CDR3 nucleotides are TGTGCCAGCAGCTGGGGGCTTCAGGGCTACACCTTC.

The chain employs TRBV6-5 and TRBJ1-6, with 9 bases matching TRBD1. The ends lost 5 bases at V and 6 bases at J; junction bases unmatched: 5. Germline V gene sequence: CDR1 MNHEY, CDR2 SVGAGI. The CDR3 loop spans 15 amino acids. The CDR3 reads CASSTRQGGNSPLHF. CDR3 bases: TGTGCCAGCAGTACTCGACAGGGGGGTAATTCACCCCTCCACTTT.

The rearrangement links TRBV5-5 to TRBJ2-7; 7 bases map to TRBD1. The CDR3 has 14 amino acids. CDR1 is SGHKS, CDR2 YYEKEE, per germline (reference sequence). J gave up 3 bases and V 0 bases, and 3 bases lay outside the gene matches. CDR3 residues: CASSLGDSRYEQYF. The CDR3 coding sequence is TGTGCCAGCAGCTTGGGGGACAGTCGCTACGAGCAGTACTTC.

J is TRBJ1-6 and V is TRBV5-5; no definite D call. Looked up from germline, CDR1 is SGHKS and CDR2 is YYEKEE (reference sequence). Trimming shortened V by 3 bases and J by 9 bases, and 16 bases separated the two germline ends. This CDR3 has 15 residues. As DNA, the CDR3 is TGTGCCAGCAGCTACCGACCGGACTCCAGTTCACCCCTCCACTTT. Translated, it gives CASSYRPDSSSPLHF.

V is TRBV5-1 and J is TRBJ1-4, with D hard to call. The length of the CDR3 is 15 residues. Trimming left V 2 bases short and J 0 bases short, with 8 bases between. Germline loops: CDR1 SGHRS, CDR2 YFSETQ. CDR3 DNA: TGCGCCAGCAGCTTCCACCCGGCAACTAATGAAAAACTGTTTTTT. It translates to CASSFHPATNEKLFF. The variable domain in full, completed from reference TRBV5-1 and TRBJ1-4, reads KAGVTQTPRYLIKTRGQQVTLSCSPISGHRSVSWYQQTPGQGLQFLFEYFSETQRNKGNFPGRFSGRQFSNSRSEMNVSTLELGDSALYLCASSFHPATNEKLFFGSGTQLSVL.

The chain uses TRBV15 and TRBJ1-4; a possible D gene is TRBD1 (5 bases). This CDR3 is 15 amino acids long. Germline V gene sequence: CDR1 LNHNV, CDR2 YYDKDF (reference sequence). V gave up 1 base and J gave up 8 bases, with 14 bases separating them. The DNA for the CDR3 is TGTGCCACCAGCAGAGTAAGGCCAGGGTGGGAAAAACTGTTTTTT. This translates into CATSRVRPGWEKLFF.

The chain combines TRBV6-5 with TRBJ2-7; maybe TRBD2 (5 bases). V was trimmed by 7 bases and J by 10 bases, leaving 14 bases between them. Germline values: CDR1 MNHEY, CDR2 SVGAGI. The CDR3 covers 11 residues. CDR3 coding DNA: TGTGCCAGCAACTTCGAGGGATCTCAGTACTTC. Translation gives CASNFEGSQYF.

The chain combines TRBV7-2 with TRBJ2-5; 7 bases agree with TRBD2. The junction had 9 bases not matched to a gene; V was cut back by 3 bases and J by 5 bases. Germline V lookup: CDR1 SGHTA, CDR2 FQGNSA. The CDR3 contains 15 residues. CDR3 in amino acids: CASSLGGLGSETQYF. The CDR3 bases are TGTGCCAGCAGCTTGGGCGGACTAGGTTCGGAGACCCAGTACTTC.

The chain employs TRBV14 and TRBJ1-2, with 10 bases identical to TRBD1. This CDR3 comprises 15 residues. CDR1 is SGHDN, CDR2 FVKESK, per germline. Trimming took 1 base from V and 6 from J; bases not matched to a gene: 5. The CDR3 loop is CASSQVGGQGNGYTF. The CDR3 DNA reads as TGTGCCAGCAGCCAAGTCGGGGGACAGGGGAATGGCTACACCTTC.

The V and J genes are TRBV30 and TRBJ1-2, with 7 nucleotides matching TRBD1. Trimming took 3 bases from V and 5 from J; bases not matched to a gene: 9. CDR1 is GTSNPN and CDR2 is SVGIG in the germline V gene (reference sequence). The CDR3 loop spans 14 amino acids. This chain's CDR3 is CAWSEGQGVYGYTF. The CDR3 coding sequence is TGTGCCTGGAGCGAGGGGCAGGGGGTATATGGCTACACCTTC. The variable domain in full, with the rest retrieved from reference TRBV30 and TRBJ1-2, is SQTIHQWPATLVQPVGSPLSLECTVEGTSNPNLYWYRQAAGRGLQLLFYSVGIGQISSEVPQNLSASRPQDRQFILSSKKLLLSDSGFYLCAWSEGQGVYGYTFGSGTRLTVV.

The chain is built from TRBV5-5 and TRBJ2-7; 8 nucleotides match TRBD2. Germline loops: CDR1 SGHKS, CDR2 YYEKEE (reference sequence). Germline trimming cut 0 bases from V and 4 bases from J; bases unmatched to any gene: 6. The CDR3 is made up of 15 amino acids. The CDR3 coding sequence is TGTGCCAGCAGCTTGGAAGCGGGAGCCCTGTACGAGCAGTACTTC. The encoded protein is CASSLEAGALYEQYF. The full variable domain, completed using reference TRBV5-5 and TRBJ2-7, is DAGVTQSPTHLIKTRGQQVTLRCSPISGHKSVSWYQQVLGQGPQFIFQYYEKEERGRGNFPDRFSARQFPNYSSELNVNALLLGDSALYLCASSLEAGALYEQYFGPGTRLTVT.

V usage is TRBV6-5 and J usage is TRBJ1-2; TRBD1 matches 7 bases. This CDR3 comprises 15 residues. The ends lost 5 bases at V and 6 bases at J; junction bases unmatched: 12. Per germline, CDR1 MNHEY and CDR2 SVGAGI. The CDR3 region is CASSPPGQNGNGYTF. CDR3 nucleotide sequence: TGTGCCAGCAGTCCGCCGGGACAGAATGGAAATGGCTACACCTTC.

This clone was counted once. J is TRBJ1-5 and V is TRBV6-2 or TRBV6-3, with 7 positions matching TRBD1. CDR1 is MNHEY and CDR2 is SVGEGT in the germline V gene. V gave up 6 bases and J gave up 0 bases; unmatched junction bases: 5. CDR3 length: 15 residues. Here the CDR3 reads CASSPTGSSNQPQHF. DNA for the CDR3: TGTGCCAGCAGCCCGACAGGGTCTAGCAATCAGCCCCAGCATTTT.

The CDR3 sequence is CASSPPRGQSGYTF. The CDR3, as DNA: TGTGCCAGTAGTCCCCCCAGGGGGCAGAGTGGCTACACCTTC. The rearrangement joins TRBV19 to TRBJ1-2, with TRBD1 matching 8 bases. V shed 5 bases, J shed 7 bases, and the junction held 9 bases outside the gene matches. The CDR3 spans 14 residues. Germline V gene data show CDR1 as LNHDA and CDR2 as SQIVND (reference sequence).

The genes are TRBV18 and TRBJ1-1, with 7 bases that match TRBD1. After removal of 6 bases from V and 3 bases from J, the junction contained 7 bases not matched to a gene. Per germline, CDR1 KGHSH and CDR2 LQKENI. This CDR3 contains 14 residues. CDR3 DNA: TGTGCCAGCTCGCCCGGACAGGTTTACACTGAAGCTTTCTTT. Residues: CASSPGQVYTEAFF.

The chain has TRBV5-4 and TRBJ1-1; D uncertain. Trimming took 2 bases from V and 8 from J, leaving 13 bases between them. This CDR3 has 13 residues. Germline assignment: CDR1 SGHNT and CDR2 YYREEE (reference sequence). CDR3 protein: CASSFGNAGEAFF. The CDR3 DNA follows: TGTGCCAGCAGCTTCGGGAATGCGGGAGAAGCTTTCTTT. Full variable domain (missing parts from reference TRBV5-4 and TRBJ1-1): ETGVTQSPTHLIKTRGQQVTLRCSSQSGHNTVSWYQQALGQGPQFIFQYYREEENGRGNFPPRFSGLQFPNYSSELNVNALELDDSALYLCASSFGNAGEAFFGQGTRLTVV.

The chain combines TRBV7-8 with TRBJ1-1; 7 bases match TRBD1. Germline CDR1 is SGHVS and CDR2 is FQNEAQ. CDR3 length equals 16 residues. Germline trimming cut 5 bases from V and 0 bases from J; bases unmatched to any gene: 9. The CDR3 coding sequence is TGTGCCAGCAGCCCTTACAGGGGCTTCATGAACACTGAAGCTTTCTTT. Translating gives CASSPYRGFMNTEAFF.

This clone was found a few times. V and J are TRBV10-1 and TRBJ2-1, with 9 nucleotides matching TRBD2. The CDR3 runs to 17 residues. V shed 0 bases, J shed 7 bases, and the junction held 10 bases outside the gene matches. The germline gives CDR1 WNHNN, CDR2 SYGVQD (reference sequence). CDR3 DNA: TGCGCCAGCAGTGAGTCTACTAGCGGGCGGCCTAGGAATGAGCAGTTCTTC. Its translation is CASSESTSGRPRNEQFF.